This is a list of T cell receptor beta chains from one sample in a study of blood T cell repertoires in COVID-19. The data were produced by immunoSEQ multiplex PCR, yet TCRdb's version contains in-frame clones alone and is incomplete. The sample gives about 46,000 clones, 65% to 85% of which show up once; roughly 6.2% is in the top ten. The sequenced sample was peripheral blood. The receptors were gathered from a woman older than 75 with acute or convalescent COVID-19. CDR3s include the opening cysteine and the closing phenylalanine or tryptophan. D genes are given only for firm matches. Size values are once, few and many counts, or a class for expanded clones, and some rows have none.

v_call	cdr3_length	d_call	clone_size	j_call	cdr3_aa	cdr3_nt
TRBV21-1	18	NA	once	TRBJ1-3	CASSKKQGSVVLGNTIYF	TGTGCCAGCAGCAAAAAGCAGGGGTCAGTGGTCCTCGGAAACACCATATATTTT
TRBV5-1	15	NA	NA	TRBJ1-1	CASSRGVTSGAEAFF	TGCGCCAGCAGCCGCGGGGTGACGTCGGGTGCTGAAGCTTTCTTT
TRBV9	17	TRBD2	NA	TRBJ2-2	CASSVEGSGGPTGELFF	TGTGCCAGCAGCGTAGAAGGTAGCGGGGGTCCCACCGGGGAGCTGTTTTTT
TRBV5-6	15	TRBD1	NA	TRBJ2-7	CASSLAGQALSEQYF	TGTGCCAGCAGCTTGGCGGGACAGGCACTGTCGGAGCAGTACTTC
TRBV4-1	17	TRBD1	NA	TRBJ2-5	CAGSRSRGQGPQETQYF	TGCGCCGGCAGCCGCTCTAGGGGACAGGGCCCCCAAGAGACCCAGTACTTC
TRBV29-1	15	TRBD1	NA	TRBJ1-2	CSVDTVAGGRNGYTF	TGCAGCGTTGATACAGTTGCAGGGGGCAGGAATGGCTACACCTTC
TRBV6-6	13	TRBD1	NA	TRBJ1-2	CASSAGGGYGYTF	TGTGCCAGCAGTGCAGGGGGCGGCTATGGCTACACCTTC
TRBV5-1	14	TRBD2	NA	TRBJ2-1	CASSLGLAGGPQFF	TGCGCCAGCAGCTTGGGACTAGCGGGGGGGCCTCAGTTCTTC
TRBV27	18	TRBD1	few	TRBJ2-2	CASSFGTGRAGNTGELFF	TGTGCCAGCAGTTTCGGGACAGGGAGAGCAGGGAACACCGGGGAGCTGTTTTTT
TRBV30	13	NA	NA	TRBJ1-5	CAWSVQGGQPQHF	TGTGCCTGGAGTGTACAGGGCGGGCAGCCCCAGCATTTT
TRBV5-8	15	NA	NA	TRBJ1-3	CASSNTPSAGNTIYF	TGTGCCAGCAGCAACACTCCGAGCGCTGGAAACACCATATATTTT
TRBV4-1	14	NA	NA	TRBJ2-3	CASSQGEGHSTQYF	TGCGCCAGCAGCCAAGGCGAGGGCCATTCTACGCAGTATTTT
TRBV30	14	NA	NA	TRBJ1-6	CAWSVSSYNSPLHF	TGTGCCTGGAGTGTTAGCTCCTATAATTCACCCCTCCACTTT
TRBV27	14	NA	NA	TRBJ1-2	CASSLSKGGAGYTF	TGTGCCAGCAGTTTATCTAAGGGAGGAGCCGGCTACACCTTC
TRBV11-3	13	TRBD1	NA	TRBJ2-4	CASSSGQGNIQYF	TGTGCCAGCAGCTCCGGACAGGGAAACATTCAGTACTTC
TRBV6-1	16	NA	NA	TRBJ1-5	CASSDLGQYRNQPQHF	TGTGCCAGCAGTGATCTCGGACAGTATAGAAATCAGCCCCAGCATTTT
TRBV27	15	NA	once	TRBJ1-4	CASSPTTGSNEKLFF	TGTGCCAGCAGTCCGACCACAGGGTCTAATGAAAAACTGTTTTTT
TRBV10-1	13	NA	NA	TRBJ2-6	CASGPSGANVLTF	TGCGCCAGCGGGCCCTCTGGGGCCAACGTCCTGACTTTC
TRBV6-4	16	TRBD1	NA	TRBJ2-3	CASAPPTGHGTDTQYF	TGTGCCAGCGCTCCTCCGACAGGGCACGGCACAGATACGCAGTATTTT
TRBV28	14	NA	once	TRBJ1-2	CASSTRPGNYGYTF	TGTGCCAGCAGTACACGGCCAGGGAACTATGGCTACACCTTC
TRBV6-4	15	NA	NA	TRBJ2-3	CASSDSGGGPDTQYF	TGTGCCAGCAGTGACTCGGGGGGTGGTCCAGATACGCAGTATTTT
TRBV5-6	13	TRBD1	NA	TRBJ1-2	CASSLQGNYGYTF	TGTGCCAGCAGCCTACAGGGGAACTATGGCTACACCTTC
TRBV19	15	NA	NA	TRBJ1-2	CASRLRGGSNYGYTF	TGTGCCAGTAGACTCCGTGGGGGGTCTAACTATGGCTACACCTTC
TRBV9	16	TRBD1	NA	TRBJ1-1	CASSGRQGVGNTEAFF	TGTGCCAGCAGCGGACGACAGGGGGTGGGAAACACTGAAGCTTTCTTT
TRBV6-6	13	NA	NA	TRBJ2-7	CASSYGATYEQYF	TGTGCCAGCAGTTACGGGGCTACCTACGAGCAGTACTTC
TRBV6-5	15	TRBD1	NA	TRBJ2-3	CASSYSQGARDTQYF	TGTGCCAGCAGTTACTCTCAGGGGGCGAGAGATACGCAGTATTTT
TRBV7-8	18	TRBD1	NA	TRBJ2-2	CASSLVDRPGQVGGELFF	TGTGCCAGCAGCTTAGTCGATAGACCGGGACAGGTGGGCGGGGAGCTGTTTTTT
TRBV10-1	17	TRBD2	NA	TRBJ2-2	CASSESTSGANTGELFF	TGCGCCAGCAGTGAGTCGACTAGCGGGGCGAACACCGGGGAGCTGTTTTTT
TRBV2	14	TRBD1	NA	TRBJ2-1	CASSTGTGIDEQFF	TGTGCCAGCAGTACTGGGACAGGGATCGATGAGCAGTTCTTC
TRBV12-5	15	NA	NA	TRBJ2-7	CASRQSRTASYEQYF	TGTGCTAGTCGACAGAGCAGAACAGCCTCCTACGAGCAGTACTTC
TRBV5-1	17	TRBD2	NA	TRBJ2-1	CASSPGLAGASYNEQFF	TGCGCCAGCAGCCCCGGACTAGCGGGGGCCTCCTACAATGAGCAGTTCTTC
TRBV3-1/TRBV3-2	17	TRBD2	NA	TRBJ2-3	CASSQVGLAEKADTQYF	TGTGCCAGCAGCCAAGTGGGACTAGCAGAGAAGGCAGATACGCAGTATTTT
TRBV5-1	16	TRBD2	NA	TRBJ2-1	CASSLVERGGYNEQFF	TGCGCCAGCAGCTTGGTGGAGCGGGGGGGCTACAATGAGCAGTTCTTC
TRBV6-5	15	TRBD1	NA	TRBJ1-2	CASINVRQGPYGYTF	TGTGCCAGCATAAATGTACGACAGGGCCCTTATGGCTACACCTTC
TRBV18	14	NA	NA	TRBJ1-6	CASSPSGEKSPLHF	TGTGCCAGCTCACCCTCGGGGGAGAAGTCACCCCTCCACTTT
TRBV6-5	13	TRBD1	NA	TRBJ1-2	CASGLAGGYGYTF	TGTGCCAGCGGACTCGCAGGGGGCTATGGCTACACCTTC
TRBV3-1/TRBV3-2	16	TRBD1	once	TRBJ2-7	CASSQEDRGVSREQYF	TGTGCCAGCAGCCAAGAAGACAGGGGGGTATCTAGGGAGCAGTACTTC
TRBV11-2	13	NA	NA	TRBJ2-5	CASSEGHRETQYF	TGTGCCAGCAGCGAGGGACATCGAGAGACCCAGTACTTC
TRBV11-3	16	TRBD2	once	TRBJ2-5	CASSYSGTRHQETQYF	TGTGCCAGCAGTTACTCCGGGACTAGACATCAAGAGACCCAGTACTTC
TRBV6-4	14	TRBD1	NA	TRBJ2-2	CASGTGLNTGELFF	TGTGCCTCCGGGACAGGGCTAAACACCGGGGAGCTGTTTTTT